This TCR beta chain derives from a study of T cell responses to AZD1222 COVID-19 vaccine. Study details: Pooling was applied to second doses at about 4 or about 12 weeks.

The ends were cut back, 3 bases at V and 4 bases at J, with 16 bases in the middle. In germline, CDR1 is SGHRS, CDR2 YFSETQ. The CDR3 spans 15 residues. The study's findings and limits: Sampling that yielded the repertoires occurred only after the peak T cell response.

For this clone: Its antigen is not identified.

Here immunoSEQ multiplex PCR was the method, and the copy in TCRdb shows in-frame clones only, minus some. The sample yields about 130,000 clones, 87% seen once. The chain joins TRBV5-1 to TRBJ1-1; D is unclear. Source: peripheral blood, taken on day 0 of AZD1222 vaccination. The source of this sequence is an adult in good health. The DNA of the CDR3 is TGCGCCAGCAGCTCATCATTACCCCGGGGCACTGAAGCTTTCTTT. Protein sequence: CASSSSLPRGTEAFF.